The 19 T cell receptor beta chains given below trace back to one sample, sequenced in a study of technical replicates of blood from a few donors. TCRdb's copy holds only in-frame clones and misses some; the assay was immunoSEQ multiplex PCR. The sample records around 98,000 clones, approximately 95% being singletons. The specimen sequenced was T cells isolated from PBMCs. These TCRs come from a human donor in good health.

The V gene is TRBV18, the J gene TRBJ1-1; the D is unclear. The V gene's germline CDR1 is KGHSH and CDR2 LQKENI. This CDR3 contains 15 residues. V dropped 8 bases and J dropped 0 bases, with 16 bases sitting between them. CDR3 sequence: CASRVQSPMNTEAFF. The CDR3 coding sequence is TGTGCCAGCCGGGTGCAGAGTCCGATGAACACTGAAGCTTTCTTT.

This chain joins TRBV15 and TRBJ2-7; D is possibly TRBD1 (5 bases). The CDR3 has 13 amino acids. CDR1 is LNHNV, CDR2 YYDKDF, per germline (reference sequence). The V end lost 1 base, the J end lost 5 bases, and 9 bases lay between the germline ends. Here the CDR3 reads CATSRGQGHEQYF. The CDR3 coding sequence is TGTGCCACCAGCAGAGGTCAGGGCCACGAGCAGTACTTC.

This sequence joins TRBV11-2 and TRBJ2-7; tentative D call: TRBD2 (6 bases). Germline V gene data show CDR1 as SGHAT and CDR2 as FQNNGV. The V end lost 5 bases, the J end lost 1 base, and 12 bases lay between the germline ends. CDR3 size: 14 residues. The CDR3 sequence is CASSRGAGSYEQYF. In nucleotides, the CDR3 is TGTGCCAGCAGCCGTGGCGCGGGATCCTACGAGCAGTACTTC.

The gene calls are TRBV5-6 and TRBJ1-6; D remains ambiguous. Germline V CDR1 and CDR2: SGHDT, YYEEEE. This CDR3 comprises 13 residues. Trimming stripped 2 bases from V and 2 bases from J, with 2 bases between. The CDR3 region has the DNA TGTGCCAGCAGCTTCACCTATAATTCACCCCTCCACTTT. This translates into CASSFTYNSPLHF.

The genes are TRBV6-5 and TRBJ1-2, with 7 bases lining up with TRBD1. Per germline, CDR1 MNHEY and CDR2 SVGAGI. This CDR3 comprises 15 residues. V was clipped by 2 bases and J by 8 bases; unmatched bases: 11. For the CDR3, the DNA is TGTGCCAGCAGTTACCATGGAGGGGGCAGGCGAGGCTACACCTTC. Amino acid sequence: CASSYHGGGRRGYTF.

This chain joins TRBV2 and TRBJ2-5; TRBD2 matches at 8 bases. Germline assignment: CDR1 SNHLY and CDR2 FYNNEI. V lost 3 bases to trimming and J lost 1 base; unmatched junction nucleotides: 10. This CDR3 is 17 amino acids long. CDR3 DNA sequence: TGTGCCAGCAGTGACGATGGGCGGGAGGTACTCCAAGAGACCCAGTACTTC. Translation: CASSDDGREVLQETQYF.

The chain joins TRBV6-5 to TRBJ1-2; TRBD1 matches at 7 bases. The CDR3 loop spans 15 amino acids. V gave up 2 bases and J gave up 4 bases; unmatched junction bases: 7. CDR1 is MNHEY and CDR2 is SVGAGI in the germline V gene. The CDR3, as DNA: TGTGCCAGCAGTTACAGTTCAGGGGGAATCTATGGCTACACCTTC. This sequence encodes CASSYSSGGIYGYTF.

V is TRBV5-1 and J is TRBJ2-1; D is unclear. Germline-derived CDR1 and CDR2 are SGHRS and YFSETQ. V was pared by 1 base and J by 7 bases, with 6 bases between. The CDR3 totals 12 residues. CDR3 nucleotides: TGCGCCAGCAGCTTGCTACCGAATGAGCAGTTCTTC. This translates into CASSLLPNEQFF.

The chain joins TRBV11-2 to TRBJ2-5; 7 bases match TRBD2. The ends lost 3 bases at V and 3 bases at J; junction bases unmatched: 10. This CDR3 is 16 amino acids long. Looked up from germline, CDR1 is SGHAT and CDR2 is FQNNGV. The CDR3: CASSFIRASGKETQYF. CDR3 in DNA: TGTGCCAGCAGCTTCATCAGGGCTAGCGGTAAAGAGACCCAGTACTTC.

This clone was counted between two and nine times. The V and J genes are TRBV27 and TRBJ2-5; D is unclear. CDR1 MNHEY and CDR2 SMNVEV come from the germline V gene (reference sequence). Trimming shortened V by 3 bases and J by 4 bases, and 3 bases separated the two germline ends. The CDR3 covers 11 residues. The DNA of the CDR3 is TGTGCCAGCAGTTTCAGAGAGACCCAGTACTTC. Its translation is CASSFRETQYF.

This rearrangement joins TRBV7-9 to TRBJ2-1; D is perhaps TRBD1 (6 bases). This CDR3 is 17 amino acids long. CDR1 is SEHNR, CDR2 FQNEAQ, per germline (reference sequence). The ends were cut back, 7 bases at V and 7 bases at J, with 26 bases in the middle. In nucleotides, the CDR3 is TGTGCCAGCAAGAAAGACCCGGACAGAAAAAGGGGTAATGAGCAGTTCTTC. Its translation: CASKKDPDRKRGNEQFF.

The chain couples TRBV11-2 to TRBJ2-7; D not resolved. CDR1 and CDR2 from the germline V gene are SGHAT and FQNNGV. The length of the CDR3 is 16 residues. Trimming took 2 bases from V and 4 from J, leaving 18 bases between them. CDR3 coding DNA: TGTGCCAGCAGCTTAATTCGCGGCGGTTTTTCATACGAGCAGTACTTC. Its translation is CASSLIRGGFSYEQYF.

The chain carries TRBV5-4 and TRBJ2-1; TRBD2 agrees at 7 bases. The germline CDR1 and CDR2 sequences are SGHNT and YYREEE (reference sequence). V was pared by 0 bases and J by 0 bases, with 3 bases of the junction left unmatched. The CDR3 runs 16 residues. CDR3 sequence: CASSLGGGSSYNEQFF. As DNA, the CDR3 is TGTGCCAGCAGCTTGGGTGGCGGGAGCTCCTACAATGAGCAGTTCTTC.

In this sample, this clone turned up once. This chain uses TRBV2 with TRBJ1-1; tentatively, D is TRBD1 (6 bases). Germline-derived CDR1 and CDR2 are SNHLY and FYNNEI. V was shortened by 5 bases and J by 5 bases, with 15 bases between the two germline ends. This CDR3 has 14 residues. DNA for the CDR3: TGTGCCAGCAGTTATCAGGGGTCGGGTACTGAAGCTTTCTTT. This gives the protein CASSYQGSGTEAFF. Variable domain in full (rest from reference TRBV2 and TRBJ1-1): EPEVTQTPSHQVTQMGQEVILRCVPISNHLYFYWYRQILGQKVEFLVSFYNNEISEKSEIFDDQFSVERPDGSNFTLKIRSTKLEDSAMYFCASSYQGSGTEAFFGQGTRLTVV.

The chain combines TRBV4-1 with TRBJ1-4, with 7 bases that match TRBD1. The V segment lost 4 bases and the J segment 5 bases; nucleotides outside the gene matches: 13. Germline CDR1 is MGHRA and CDR2 is YSYEKL. There are 17 residues in the CDR3. The CDR3 is CASSRQGLIPWNEKLFF. In nucleotides, the CDR3 is TGCGCCAGCAGCCGACAGGGTTTAATCCCCTGGAATGAAAAACTGTTTTTT.

This chain joins TRBV7-9 and TRBJ2-5; 13 nucleotides match TRBD2. Germline V gives CDR1 SEHNR, CDR2 FQNEAQ (reference sequence). Germline trimming cut 4 bases from V and 2 bases from J; bases unmatched to any gene: 7. The CDR3 consists of 17 residues. The CDR3 is CASSSPLTSGGQETQYF. CDR3 nucleotides: TGTGCCAGCAGCTCGCCGTTGACTAGCGGGGGGCAAGAGACCCAGTACTTC.

The rearrangement links TRBV6-5 to TRBJ2-7; 7 nucleotides agree with TRBD2. The length of the CDR3 is 14 residues. The J segment lost 7 bases and the V segment lost 6 bases, leaving 12 bases of the junction unmatched. CDR1 is MNHEY, CDR2 SVGAGI, per germline. The CDR3 protein is CASSLKAGAGEQYF. The CDR3 DNA reads as TGTGCCAGCAGCCTAAAGGCGGGAGCCGGAGAGCAGTACTTC.

This chain links TRBV4-1 with TRBJ2-1; D is perhaps TRBD2 (6 bases). CDR1 is MGHRA and CDR2 is YSYEKL in the germline V gene. V was pared by 5 bases and J by 0 bases, with 20 bases between. The CDR3 is 18 residues long. The CDR3 protein is CASSIRGEEGSSYNEQFF. CDR3 sequence (DNA): TGCGCCAGCAGCATCCGAGGTGAGGAGGGGAGCTCCTACAATGAGCAGTTCTTC.

V gene TRBV15 combines with J gene TRBJ2-7; no reliable D call. The CDR3 consists of 13 residues. Germline V gives CDR1 LNHNV, CDR2 YYDKDF (reference sequence). V was cut by 1 base and J by 6 bases, with 10 bases left in between. For the CDR3, the DNA is TGTGCCACCAGCAGAGGAGGAAACGGCGAGCAGTACTTC. Protein product: CATSRGGNGEQYF.